This is a list of T cell receptor beta chains from one sample in a study of blood T cells in healthy people across ages. Each CDR3 protein gets one entry after TCRdb re-called the 5' RACE reads with MiXCR. The sample includes about 1,800,000 distinct CDR3 sequences, roughly 28% of them seen just once. The sequenced material came from blood. The receptor source for this set is a woman aged 25-40 years in good health. Each CDR3 is given without its conserved first and last residue. A D gene is named only where the DNA matches it firmly.

D,V,CDR3
-,TRBV30,AWGPNSPPH
TRBD2,TRBV3-1,ASSPSVGLAGMNIQY
-,TRBV6-5,ANKSTGGAEQF
-,TRBV9,ASSVGLSGYQETQY
-,TRBV5-6,ASSLLPRGNEQY
TRBD1,TRBV5-7,ASSYYRTGAYEQY
-,TRBV7-2,ASTRLGQELYGYT
-,TRBV12-3/TRBV12-4,ASRPRGRGEKRF
-,TRBV28,ASTSGNVLT
-,TRBV4-3,ASSLGSGMGDTQY
TRBD2,TRBV6-1,ASSGELGLVGNIQY
TRBD1,TRBV4-2,ASSQQTGEYNEQF
-,TRBV12-3/TRBV12-4,ASSLGLKTELF
-,TRBV25-1,ASSGGLVGSEETQY
-,TRBV3-1,ASSHPGYQETQY
-,TRBV20-1,SATQQGRNFYGYT
TRBD2,TRBV12-3/TRBV12-4,ASSLFRTSGRRGDTQY
-,TRBV4-2,ASSPGGDYEQY
-,TRBV24-1,ATIRKSRARSYEQY
TRBD2,TRBV7-2,ASSLFAGESTDTQY
-,TRBV7-8,ASSSGGWTTRETQY
-,TRBV9,ASSVGVGSLGETQY
-,TRBV29-1,SVEGTAGGYT
-,TRBV9,ASSVSTGGNYGYT
TRBD1,TRBV6-2/TRBV6-3,ASRKTGTGSDTQY
-,TRBV27,ASSLSGLNYEQY
TRBD1,TRBV5-1,ASSLITGTENPPLH
-,TRBV6-5,ASSLSGRGADTQY
TRBD2,TRBV15,ATSRMSLAGVSYNEEY
-,TRBV5-1,ASSKYTPLGAIYEQY
TRBD2,TRBV20-1,SARPQVTSSGNADTQY
-,TRBV9,ASSAGPESYEQY
TRBD2,TRBV20-1,SARDNRGGRYEQY